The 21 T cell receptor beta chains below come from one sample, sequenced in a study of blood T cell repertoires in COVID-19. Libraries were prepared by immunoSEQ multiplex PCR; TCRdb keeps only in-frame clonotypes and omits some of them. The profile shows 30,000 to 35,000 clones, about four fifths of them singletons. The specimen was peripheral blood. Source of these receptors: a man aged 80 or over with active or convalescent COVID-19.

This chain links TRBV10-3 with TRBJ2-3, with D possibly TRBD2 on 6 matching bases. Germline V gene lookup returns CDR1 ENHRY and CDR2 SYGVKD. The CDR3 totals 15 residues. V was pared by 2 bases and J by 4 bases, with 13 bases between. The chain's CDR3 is CAISERDGEADTQYF. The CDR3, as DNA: TGTGCCATCAGTGAGAGGGACGGGGAGGCAGATACGCAGTATTTT.

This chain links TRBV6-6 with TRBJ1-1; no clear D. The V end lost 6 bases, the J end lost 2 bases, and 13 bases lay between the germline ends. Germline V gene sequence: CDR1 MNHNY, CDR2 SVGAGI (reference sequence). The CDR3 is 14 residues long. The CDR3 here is CASRFEHSNTEAFF. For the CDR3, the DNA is TGTGCCAGCAGGTTTGAGCATTCCAACACTGAAGCTTTCTTT.

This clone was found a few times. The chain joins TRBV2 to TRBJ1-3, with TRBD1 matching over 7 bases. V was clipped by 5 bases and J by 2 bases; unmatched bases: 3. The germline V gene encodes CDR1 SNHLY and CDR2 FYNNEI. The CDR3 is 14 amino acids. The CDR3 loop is CASSRQGPGNTIYF. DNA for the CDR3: TGTGCCAGCAGTAGACAGGGCCCTGGAAACACCATATATTTT.

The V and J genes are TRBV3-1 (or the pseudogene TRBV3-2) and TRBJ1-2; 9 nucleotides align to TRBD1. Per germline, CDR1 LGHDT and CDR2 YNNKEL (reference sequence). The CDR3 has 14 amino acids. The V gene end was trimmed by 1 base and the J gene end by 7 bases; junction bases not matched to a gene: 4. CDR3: CASSQGLDRGGYTF. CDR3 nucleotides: TGTGCCAGCAGCCAAGGGCTGGACAGGGGTGGCTACACCTTC.

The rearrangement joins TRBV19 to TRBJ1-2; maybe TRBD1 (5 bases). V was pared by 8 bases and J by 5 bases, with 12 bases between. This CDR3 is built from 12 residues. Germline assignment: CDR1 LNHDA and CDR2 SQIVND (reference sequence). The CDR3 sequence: CASQQEPYGYTF. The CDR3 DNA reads TGTGCCAGTCAACAGGAGCCTTATGGCTACACCTTC.

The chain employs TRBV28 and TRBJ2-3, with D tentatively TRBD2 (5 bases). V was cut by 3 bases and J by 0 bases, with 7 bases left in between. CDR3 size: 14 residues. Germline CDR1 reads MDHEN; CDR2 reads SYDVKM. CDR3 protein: CASSLRGSTDTQYF. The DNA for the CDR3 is TGTGCCAGCAGTTTGCGAGGGAGCACAGATACGCAGTATTTT.

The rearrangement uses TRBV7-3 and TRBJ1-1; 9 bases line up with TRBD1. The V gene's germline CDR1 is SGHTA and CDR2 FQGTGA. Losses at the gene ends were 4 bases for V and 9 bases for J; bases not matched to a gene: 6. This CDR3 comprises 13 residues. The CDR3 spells CASSSGQGQKAFF. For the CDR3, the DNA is TGTGCCAGCAGCTCCGGACAGGGGCAAAAAGCTTTCTTT.

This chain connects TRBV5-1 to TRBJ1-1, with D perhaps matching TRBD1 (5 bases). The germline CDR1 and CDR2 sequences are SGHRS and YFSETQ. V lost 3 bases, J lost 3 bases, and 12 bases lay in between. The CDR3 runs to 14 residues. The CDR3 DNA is TGCGCCAGCAGCTCAGGCCGGGGGGACACTGAAGCTTTCTTT. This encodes CASSSGRGDTEAFF.

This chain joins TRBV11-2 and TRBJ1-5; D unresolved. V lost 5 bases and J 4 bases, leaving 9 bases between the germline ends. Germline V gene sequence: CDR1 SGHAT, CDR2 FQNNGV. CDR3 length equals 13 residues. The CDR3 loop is CASSPTPNQPQHF. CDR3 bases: TGTGCCAGCAGCCCGACACCGAATCAGCCCCAGCATTTT.

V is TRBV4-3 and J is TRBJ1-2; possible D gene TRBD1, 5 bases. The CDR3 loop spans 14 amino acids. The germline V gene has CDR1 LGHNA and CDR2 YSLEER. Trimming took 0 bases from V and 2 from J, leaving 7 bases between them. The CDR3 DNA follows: TGCGCCAGCAGCCAAGATCAGGGCAACTATGGCTACACCTTC. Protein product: CASSQDQGNYGYTF.

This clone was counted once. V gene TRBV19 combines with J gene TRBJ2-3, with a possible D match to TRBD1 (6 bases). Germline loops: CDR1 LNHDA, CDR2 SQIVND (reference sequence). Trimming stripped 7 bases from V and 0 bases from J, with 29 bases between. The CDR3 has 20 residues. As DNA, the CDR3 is TGTGCCAGTACACATCACCAGGGGAAAACGGGAAAAGCTAGCACAGATACGCAGTATTTT. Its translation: CASTHHQGKTGKASTDTQYF.

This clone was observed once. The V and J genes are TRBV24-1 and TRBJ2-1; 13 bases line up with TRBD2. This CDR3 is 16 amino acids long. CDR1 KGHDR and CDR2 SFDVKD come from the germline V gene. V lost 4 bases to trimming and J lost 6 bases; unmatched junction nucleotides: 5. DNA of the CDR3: TGTGCCACCAGTGACTCGACTAGCGGGAGGTTCAATGAGCAGTTCTTC. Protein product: CATSDSTSGRFNEQFF.

DNA of the CDR3: TGTGCCAGCAGCAAAACTAGCGGGGCCTCCTACGAGCAGTACTTC. Its translation is CASSKTSGASYEQYF. The rearrangement uses TRBV6-2 or TRBV6-3 and TRBJ2-7, with 10 bases aligning to TRBD2. The V gene's germline CDR1 is MNHEY and CDR2 SVGEGT. The CDR3 has 15 residues. V trimming: 6 bases; J trimming: 0 bases; junction bases outside the gene matches: 5.

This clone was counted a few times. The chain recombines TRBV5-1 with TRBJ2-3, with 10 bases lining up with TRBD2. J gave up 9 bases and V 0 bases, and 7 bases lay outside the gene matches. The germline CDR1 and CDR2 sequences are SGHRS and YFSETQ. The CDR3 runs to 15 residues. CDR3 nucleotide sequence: TGCGCCAGCAGCTTGGCGCCTAGCGGGAGTAGGACGCAGTATTTT. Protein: CASSLAPSGSRTQYF.

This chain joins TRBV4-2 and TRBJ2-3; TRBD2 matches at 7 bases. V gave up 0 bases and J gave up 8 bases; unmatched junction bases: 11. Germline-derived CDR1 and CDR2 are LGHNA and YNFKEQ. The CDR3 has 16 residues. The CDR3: CASSQDPAGVGGTQYF. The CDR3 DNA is TGTGCCAGCAGCCAAGATCCCGCGGGAGTAGGTGGTACGCAGTATTTT.

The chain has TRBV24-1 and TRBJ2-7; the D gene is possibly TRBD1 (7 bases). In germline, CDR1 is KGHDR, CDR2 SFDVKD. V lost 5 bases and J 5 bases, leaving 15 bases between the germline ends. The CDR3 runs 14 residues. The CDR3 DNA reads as TGTGCCACCAGTGGCACAGGGGAGGCGGACGAGCAGTACTTC. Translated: CATSGTGEADEQYF.

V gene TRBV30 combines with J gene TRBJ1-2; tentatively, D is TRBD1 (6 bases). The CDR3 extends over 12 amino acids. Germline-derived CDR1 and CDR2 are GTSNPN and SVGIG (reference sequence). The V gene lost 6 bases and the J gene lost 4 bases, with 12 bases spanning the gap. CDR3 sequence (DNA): TGTGCCTGTCCGGACAGCCTCTATGGCTACACCTTC. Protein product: CACPDSLYGYTF. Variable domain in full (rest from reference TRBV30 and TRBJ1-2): SQTIHQWPATLVQPVGSPLSLECTVEGTSNPNLYWYRQAAGRGLQLLFYSVGIGQISSEVPQNLSASRPQDRQFILSSKKLLLSDSGFYLCACPDSLYGYTFGSGTRLTVV.

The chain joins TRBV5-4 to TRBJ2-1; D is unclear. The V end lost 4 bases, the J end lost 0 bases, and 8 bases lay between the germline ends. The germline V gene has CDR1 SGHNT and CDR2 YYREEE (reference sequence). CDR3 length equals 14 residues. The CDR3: CASSPFSSYNEQFF. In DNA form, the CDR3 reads TGTGCCAGCAGCCCGTTCAGCTCCTACAATGAGCAGTTCTTC.

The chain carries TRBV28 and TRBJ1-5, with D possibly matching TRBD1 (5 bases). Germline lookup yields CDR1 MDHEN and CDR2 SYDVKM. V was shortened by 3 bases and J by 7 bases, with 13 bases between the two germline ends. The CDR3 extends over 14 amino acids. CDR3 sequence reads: CASSLSGGVQPQHF. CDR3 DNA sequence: TGTGCCAGCAGTTTGAGCGGGGGAGTCCAGCCCCAGCATTTT.

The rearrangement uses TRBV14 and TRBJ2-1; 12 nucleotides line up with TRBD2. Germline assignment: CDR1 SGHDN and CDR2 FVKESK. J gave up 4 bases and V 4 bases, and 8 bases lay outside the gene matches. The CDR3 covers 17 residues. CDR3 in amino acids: CASSLRRTSGMYNEQFF. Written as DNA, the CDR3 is TGTGCCAGCAGCCTACGACGGACTAGCGGGATGTACAATGAGCAGTTCTTC.

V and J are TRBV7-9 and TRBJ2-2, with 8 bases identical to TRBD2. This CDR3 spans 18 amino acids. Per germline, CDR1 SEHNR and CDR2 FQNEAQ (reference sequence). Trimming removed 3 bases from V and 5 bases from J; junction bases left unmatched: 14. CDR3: CASSFPGTRKPQTGELFF. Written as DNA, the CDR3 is TGTGCCAGCAGCTTCCCCGGGACTAGGAAACCCCAGACCGGGGAGCTGTTTTTT.